Listed below are T cell receptor beta chains from one sample, sequenced in a study of blood T cell repertoires in COVID-19. The method was immunoSEQ multiplex PCR; TCRdb's version includes in-frame clones alone and lacks a portion of them. Of roughly 240,000 clones detected, approximately 89% appear once; the ten largest clones hold 2.5%. The sequenced sample consisted of PBMCs or T cells enriched from blood (not recorded which). The receptors were gathered from a woman aged 35 to 49 with acute COVID-19. Both conserved end residues are part of each CDR3. The D gene is left open where the match is weak. Expanded clones get a size class; other rows say once, few or many, or leave the size out.

>NA|TRBJ1-2|NA|TRBV4-3
TGCGCCAGCAGCCAAGTATGGGGGCAGGCGGACTATGGCTACACCTTC
CASSQVWGQADYGYTF
>NA|TRBJ1-6|NA|TRBV9
TGTGCCAGCAGCGTAGTGGCGGATTATAATTCACCCCTCCACTTT
CASSVVADYNSPLHF
>NA|TRBJ1-2|NA|TRBV4-3
TGCGCCAGCAGCCCGCACCGGGACAAAAACTATGGCTACACCTTC
CASSPHRDKNYGYTF
>TRBD2|TRBJ2-2|NA|TRBV30
TGTGCCTGGAATAGCGGGATTTACCCCGGGGAGCTGTTTTTT
CAWNSGIYPGELFF
>TRBD1|TRBJ1-2|NA|TRBV29-1
TGCAGCGTTTCCCGGACAGGGTTGAGCCATGGCTACACCTTC
CSVSRTGLSHGYTF
>NA|TRBJ2-3|NA|TRBV5-4
TGTGCCAGCAGCCCAGAAACTAGGACAGATACGCAGTATTTT
CASSPETRTDTQYF
>NA|TRBJ2-2|NA|TRBV24-1
TGTGCCACCAGTGATACATTCACCGGGGAGCTGTTTTTT
CATSDTFTGELFF
>TRBD2|TRBJ2-5|NA|TRBV4-2
TGTGCCAGCAGCCAAGATCCCGCGGGGGGGCTGAGGGAGACCCAGTACTTC
CASSQDPAGGLRETQYF
>NA|TRBJ1-1|NA|TRBV7-2
TGTGCCAGCAGCTTAACAGGGCTAAGCACTGAAGCTTTCTTT
CASSLTGLSTEAFF
>TRBD2|TRBJ2-1|NA|TRBV9
TGTGCCAGCAGCGATCCACCGGGACTAAGCTACAATGAGCAGTTCTTC
CASSDPPGLSYNEQFF
>NA|TRBJ2-7|NA|TRBV5-4
TGTGCCAGCAGCTTGACGGTTACGTCCTACGAGCAGTACTTC
CASSLTVTSYEQYF
>NA|TRBJ2-2|NA|TRBV25-1
TGTGCCAGCAAGGGGGTGGCCCTGCACGGGGAGCTGTTTTTT
CASKGVALHGELFF
>NA|TRBJ2-2|NA|TRBV10-3
TGTGCCATCAGGGAACAGCTCAACACCGGGGAGCTGTTTTTT
CAIREQLNTGELFF
>TRBD2|TRBJ2-7|NA|TRBV19
TGTGCCAGTAGTATAGGACTAGCGGGGCATTCGGGCGAGCAGTACTTC
CASSIGLAGHSGEQYF
>TRBD2|TRBJ2-3|NA|TRBV5-4
TGTGCCAGCAGCCCAACTAGCGGGAGGGCAGATACGCAGTATTTT
CASSPTSGRADTQYF
>NA|TRBJ2-1|few|TRBV6-2/TRBV6-3
TGTGCCAGCAGCATTAGCGGCCAGAGCTCCTACAATGAGCAGTTCTTC
CASSISGQSSYNEQFF
>NA|TRBJ2-3|once|TRBV19
TGTGCCAGTAGTATAGGTCGGGATACGCAGTATTTT
CASSIGRDTQYF
>NA|TRBJ1-2|NA|TRBV9
TGTGCCAGCAGCCAGCCGGGTCGGGGGGCGTCTAGCTATGGCTACACCTTC
CASSQPGRGASSYGYTF
>NA|TRBJ1-1|NA|TRBV6-5
TGTGCCAGCAGTTACCAGGGGAGGAACACTGAAGCTTTCTTT
CASSYQGRNTEAFF
>NA|TRBJ2-2|NA|TRBV5-4
TGTGCCAGCAGCTTGCAACTAGCCGACACCGGGGAGCTGTTTTTT
CASSLQLADTGELFF
>NA|TRBJ2-1|NA|TRBV10-1
TGCGCCAGCAGTGGTAACCCAGGGTATTGGCAGTTCTTC
CASSGNPGYWQFF
>NA|TRBJ1-2|NA|TRBV7-9
TGTGCCAGCAGCTCGGACAAGGACTATGGCTACACCTTC
CASSSDKDYGYTF
>NA|TRBJ1-1|NA|TRBV7-2
TGTGCCAGCAGCCCGATGGGATGGGGGGCTGAAGCTTTCTTT
CASSPMGWGAEAFF
>NA|TRBJ2-3|NA|TRBV7-7
TGTGCCAGCAGCTTGGAGGGGGGGCCAACAGATACGCAGTATTTT
CASSLEGGPTDTQYF
>NA|TRBJ1-2|NA|TRBV29-1
TGCAGCGTGAGAAACTGGGGGCCCTATGGCTACACCTTC
CSVRNWGPYGYTF
>TRBD1|TRBJ1-6|NA|TRBV19
TGTGCCAGTAGTATAGTTGGTTTTGGGACAGGCCTTTCACCCCTCCACTTT
CASSIVGFGTGLSPLHF
>TRBD1|TRBJ2-2|NA|TRBV7-2
TGTGCCAGCAGGCCGGGACAGGGTATCGGGGAGCTGTTTTTT
CASRPGQGIGELFF
>TRBD1|TRBJ1-2|NA|TRBV11-3
TGTGCCAGCAGCTGGGGACAGGTCTATGGCTACACCTTC
CASSWGQVYGYTF
>NA|TRBJ2-7|NA|TRBV7-9
TGTGCCAGCAGCTCCCCTGGGCTCTACGAGCAGTACTTC
CASSSPGLYEQYF
>NA|TRBJ1-2|NA|TRBV19
TGTGCCAGTACCCCCACGACAGTGAACTATGGCTACACCTTC
CASTPTTVNYGYTF
>NA|TRBJ2-3|NA|TRBV21-1
TGTGCCAGCAGCACTCGACTAGCGGGAGGGCCTTGCACAGATACGCAGTATTTT
CASSTRLAGGPCTDTQYF
>TRBD1|TRBJ1-2|NA|TRBV9
TGTGCCAGCAGCACAGGGGACAGGGATAACTATGGCTACACCTTC
CASSTGDRDNYGYTF
>TRBD2|TRBJ2-6|few|TRBV4-2
TGTGCCAGCAGCCAAGATTTTAGCCTAGCGGGAGGGGTCTCTGGGGCCAACGTCCTGACTTTC
CASSQDFSLAGGVSGANVLTF
>TRBD1|TRBJ1-1|NA|TRBV7-2
TGTGCCAGCAGCCCGGACAGGGTGGCTTTCTTT
CASSPDRVAFF
>TRBD1|TRBJ1-1|NA|TRBV5-1
TGCGCCAGCAGCGACGCGGGACAGGGTTTTACTGAAGCTTTCTTT
CASSDAGQGFTEAFF
>TRBD1|TRBJ1-4|NA|TRBV19
TGTGCCAGTAGTACGGACAGGGACATTAATGAAAAACTGTTTTTT
CASSTDRDINEKLFF
>TRBD1|TRBJ2-1|NA|TRBV5-1
TGCGCCAGCAGCCCGGGACAGGGTCGAAACAATGAGCAGTTCTTC
CASSPGQGRNNEQFF
>TRBD2|TRBJ2-3|NA|TRBV7-2
TGTGCCAGCAGCTTAAACGTCCGACTAGCGGGCCCGAAGGATACGCAGTATTTT
CASSLNVRLAGPKDTQYF
>TRBD2|TRBJ2-1|NA|TRBV10-3
TGTGCCATCAGTGGGGGGGGTCTAGCGGGAGCCAATGAGCAGTTCTTC
CAISGGGLAGANEQFF
>NA|TRBJ1-2|once|TRBV11-2
TGTGCCAGCAGCTCAGGGGCAGACTATGGCTACACCTTC
CASSSGADYGYTF
>TRBD1|TRBJ1-5|NA|TRBV19
TGTGCCAGTATCCCGGACAGGGCGAGCAATCAGCCCCAGCATTTT
CASIPDRASNQPQHF
>NA|TRBJ1-5|NA|TRBV12-5
TGTGCTAGTGGTCCAGTCGGGGGGCGTAATCAGCCCCAGCATTTT
CASGPVGGRNQPQHF
>NA|TRBJ1-2|NA|TRBV7-2
TGTGCCAGCAGCTTAAAAGGCAGCCAGGTCGGCTACACCTTC
CASSLKGSQVGYTF
>TRBD2|TRBJ2-2|NA|TRBV19
TGTGCCAGTAGTATGGCAGCGGGAGAGATCGGGGAGCTGTTTTTT
CASSMAAGEIGELFF
>TRBD2|TRBJ2-1|once|TRBV24-1
TGTGCCACCAGTGAGGCTAGCGGGAGAACCTACAATGAGCAGTTCTTC
CATSEASGRTYNEQFF
>NA|TRBJ2-5|NA|TRBV7-9
TGTGCCAGCAGCCCCCTGGAGACCCAGTACTTC
CASSPLETQYF
>TRBD2|TRBJ2-7|NA|TRBV7-2
TGTGCCAGCAGCTTAGTTAGCGGGAGCTCCTACGAGCAGTACTTC
CASSLVSGSSYEQYF
>TRBD2|TRBJ2-1|NA|TRBV15
TGTGCCACCAGCATGGAGCGGGGGGTCGGGAATGAGCAGTTCTTC
CATSMERGVGNEQFF
>NA|TRBJ1-1|NA|TRBV24-1
TGTGCCACCAGTGATGGACACCTGAACACTGAAGCTTTCTTT
CATSDGHLNTEAFF
>TRBD2|TRBJ2-3|NA|TRBV7-2
TGTGCCAGCAGCAAGACCGGGACTAGCGGGAGGGGCTCAGATACGCAGTATTTT
CASSKTGTSGRGSDTQYF
>NA|TRBJ2-1|NA|TRBV4-3
TGCGCCAGCAGCCGATCCCGAGGGGGTTTAGCGAGACTCAATGAGCAGTTCTTC
CASSRSRGGLARLNEQFF
>NA|TRBJ1-3|NA|TRBV18
TGTGCCAGCTCACCAAATCCCGTGCCGGCTGGAAACACCATATATTTT
CASSPNPVPAGNTIYF
>NA|TRBJ2-3|NA|TRBV10-3
TGTGCCATCAGTGCGGCAGGGGCAGATACGCAGTATTTT
CAISAAGADTQYF
>NA|TRBJ2-1|NA|TRBV7-2
TGTGCCAGCAGCTTGTCGCGGGTAGGAGAGCAGTTCTTC
CASSLSRVGEQFF